This T cell receptor (beta chain) derives from a study of T-cell memory formation after mild COVID-19. General study points: Clones shrinking between day 15 and 85 showed a balanced CD4/CD8 split, and those that grew later tilted toward CD4+.

After removal of 2 bases from V and 9 bases from J, the junction contained 16 bases not matched to a gene. The CDR3 length is 16 residues. Germline V CDR1 and CDR2: DFQATT, SNEGSKA (reference sequence). Of note for this clonotype: Its target is not known.

TCRdb re-called the 5' RACE reads through MiXCR, storing one row per CDR3 protein. The sample carries fewer than 600,000 distinct CDR3 sequences, about 20% recorded once. The V gene is TRBV20-1, the J gene TRBJ2-1; 7 bases are a match to TRBD2. The receptor was derived from an adult woman who had mild COVID-19 (a few samples of this study predate the infection). Cell type and time point are not known. Sequencing was done on a sample of PBMCs or a T cell subset sorted from them (not recorded which). CDR3 protein: CSARSGTGRLDPEQFF. The DNA of the CDR3 is TGCAGTGCTAGAAGTGGGACCGGGAGGTTGGATCCTGAGCAGTTCTTC.